The 15 T cell receptor gamma chains reported below all come from one sample, sequenced in a study of gamma-delta T cells after stem cell transplantation. TCRdb redid the clone calls on the RT-PCR reads with CATT. The data show 200 or so gamma-chain clones, roughly a third seen once. What was sequenced was gamma-delta T cells. The source is a human donor. It is not recorded whose cells these are; they may come from a transplant donor.

The gene calls are TRGV2 and TRGJ1 or TRGJ2. The J gene is absent in TCRdb and was assigned here via DNA matching to germline. From germline, CDR1 is EGSNGY and CDR2 YDSYNSKV. The V gene end was trimmed by 1 base and the J gene end by 8 bases; junction bases not matched to a gene: 2. The CDR3 has 11 amino acids. The CDR3 DNA sequence: TGTGCCACCTGGGACGGCGATAAGAAACTCTTT. The encoded protein is CATWDGDKKLF.

V is TRGV3 and J is TRGJ1 or TRGJ2. No J gene is reported in TCRdb; it was inferred here by comparing the DNA with germline. The J segment lost 7 bases and the V segment lost 3 bases, leaving 3 bases of the junction unmatched. Germline V CDR1 and CDR2: VTNTFY, YDVSTARD (reference sequence). This CDR3 has 11 residues. This CDR3 reads CATWDPYKKLF. In nucleotides, the CDR3 is TGTGCCACCTGGGACCCATATAAGAAACTCTTT.

This clone occurred a few times. This sequence may be a read error, since a much larger clone differs from it by one base. This chain uses TRGV9 with TRGJP. Here the J gene was assigned by germline matching of the DNA, as TCRdb has none. The CDR3 consists of 17 residues. The germline gives CDR1 GITISATS, CDR2 ISYDGTV (reference sequence). CDR3 bases: TGTGCCTTGCGGGAGGTGCACCTTGAGTTGGGCAAAAAAATCAAGGTATTT. It is translated as CALREVHLELGKKIKVF.

The CDR3 sequence is CATWDRLGNYYKKLF. The CDR3 DNA sequence: TGTGCCACCTGGGACAGGCTTGGGAATTATTATAAGAAACTCTTT. The V and J genes are TRGV3 and TRGJ1 or TRGJ2. TCRdb carries no J gene annotation; the J gene was assigned here by matching the DNA with germline. CDR1 is VTNTFY, CDR2 YDVSTARD, per germline (reference sequence). CDR3 length: 15 amino acids. The ends lost 0 bases at V and 0 bases at J; junction bases unmatched: 5.

This clone has a handful of counts. A far larger clone is only one base removed, so a read error is likely. The chain has TRGV9 and TRGJ1 or TRGJ2. The J gene is not listed in TCRdb, so it was assigned here from a DNA match to germline. V trimming: 4 bases; J trimming: 0 bases; junction bases outside the gene matches: 6. Looked up from germline, CDR1 is GITISATS and CDR2 is ISYDGTV (reference sequence). This CDR3 is 14 amino acids long. As DNA, the CDR3 is TGTGCCTTGTGGGATGCAGAGAATTATTATAAGAAACTCTTT. Translation gives CALWDAENYYKKLF.

The CDR3 loop reads CALWEGPKGELGKKIKVF. DNA of the CDR3: TGTGCCTTGTGGGAGGGCCCGAAGGGGGAGTTGGGCAAAAAAATCAAGGTATTT. J is TRGJP and V is TRGV9. TCRdb leaves out the J gene; it was filled in here by matching the DNA to germline. CDR1 is GITISATS and CDR2 is ISYDGTV in the germline V gene (reference sequence). Trimming cost V 2 bases and J 7 bases; bases outside gene matches: 11. This CDR3 has 18 residues.

On this clone: A read error is the likely source, as a far larger clone sits one nucleotide away. The sample contains more than one DNA sequence encoding this CDR3. The V call is TRGV8, the J call TRGJ1 or TRGJ2. The J gene, not given by TCRdb, was assigned here from a germline match of the nucleotide sequence. After removal of 0 bases from V and 10 bases from J, the junction contained 9 bases not matched to a gene. Germline-derived CDR1 and CDR2 are VENAVY and YDSYNSRV. CDR3 size: 13 residues. The CDR3 DNA is TGTGCCACCTGGGATAGGTATCTGGGAAAGAAACTCTTT. It specifies CATWDRYLGKKLF.

Comment on this clone: One base away lies a much larger clone, so this may be a sequencing read error. The J gene is TRGJ1 or TRGJ2; the V gene was not called. CDR3 length: 12 amino acids. CDR3 sequence: CALWETYYRKLF. DNA for the CDR3: TGTGCCTTGTGGGAGACTTATTATAGGAAACTCTTT.

A remark on this clone: A far larger clone is one nucleotide away, so this likely arose from a read error. Within the sample, other DNA sequences also encode this same CDR3. Called V gene: TRGV8; the J gene was not called. Germline V CDR1 and CDR2: VENAVY, YDSYNSRV. There are 13 residues in the CDR3. CDR3 DNA sequence: TGTGCCACCTGGGATAGATATCTGGGAAAGAAACTCTTC. It encodes CATWDRYLGKKLF.

With regard to this clone: Other DNA sequences from this sample encode an identical CDR3 as well. The gene calls are TRGV9 and TRGJP. TCRdb records no J gene; here it was assigned by comparing the DNA to germline. CDR1 is GITISATS, CDR2 ISYDGTV, per germline (reference sequence). The CDR3 covers 16 residues. The junction had 2 bases not matched to a gene; V was cut back by 0 bases and J by 6 bases. The CDR3 coding sequence is TGTGCCTTGTGGGAGGTGCGAGAGTTGGGCAAAAAAATCAAGGTATTT. The encoded protein is CALWEVRELGKKIKVF.

Comments on this clone: The junction shows a germline mismatch at one end, possibly a read error. The chain links TRGV2 to TRGJ1 or TRGJ2. The J gene, left out of TCRdb, was set here by checking the DNA against germline. This CDR3 contains 13 residues. Per germline, CDR1 EGSNGY and CDR2 YDSYNSKV. The CDR3 region is CATWGGLYYKKLF. The CDR3 nucleotides read TGTGCCACCTGGGGCGGGCTATATTATAAGAAACTCTTT.

The sample holds a few counts of this clone. It differs at one base from a far larger clone, so likely a read error. This CDR3 reads CALWEVLIYNYKKLF. In nucleotides, the CDR3 is TGTGCCTTGTGGGAGGTGTTAATTTATAATTATAAGAAACTCTTT. This rearrangement joins TRGV9 to TRGJ1 or TRGJ2. The J gene, not given by TCRdb, was assigned here from a germline match of the nucleotide sequence. After removal of 0 bases from V and 5 bases from J, the junction contained 10 bases not matched to a gene. The CDR3 runs 15 residues. Germline assignment: CDR1 GITISATS and CDR2 ISYDGTV (reference sequence).

A remark on this clone: It differs at one base from a far larger clone, so likely a read error. This chain links TRGV9 with TRGJP1. The ends lost 0 bases at V and 0 bases at J; junction bases unmatched: 7. The germline V gene encodes CDR1 GITISATS and CDR2 ISYDGTV (reference sequence). The CDR3 spans 17 residues. As DNA, the CDR3 is TGTGCCTTGTGGGAGGTGCGAGGTGATACCACTGGTTGGTTCAAGATATTT. Protein product: CALWEVRGDTTGWFKIF.

This clone was detected only a few times. This chain connects TRGV9 to TRGJP. CDR1 is GITISATS, CDR2 ISYDGTV, per germline (reference sequence). J lost 6 bases, V lost 0 bases, and 5 bases had no gene match. The CDR3 totals 17 residues. The CDR3 is CALWEVPPELGKKIKVF. The CDR3 nucleotides are TGTGCCTTGTGGGAGGTGCCCCCAGAGTTGGGCAAAAAAATCAAGGTATTT.

The chain has TRGV9 and TRGJP. In the absence of a J gene in TCRdb, the DNA was matched to germline to assign it here. Germline V lookup: CDR1 GITISATS, CDR2 ISYDGTV (reference sequence). The CDR3 runs to 17 residues. Trimming at V came to 0 bases and at J to 12 bases, leaving 11 bases not matched to a gene. This CDR3 reads CALWEVPPGAGKKIKVF. Written as DNA, the CDR3 is TGTGCCTTGTGGGAGGTGCCCCCGGGAGCGGGCAAAAAAATCAAGGTATTT.